The 10 T cell receptor beta chains below all came from one sample that was sequenced in a study of cytomegalovirus exposure and HLA in healthy donors. PCR employed 60 Vbeta and 13 Jbeta primers. Repertoires were generated with immunoSEQ multiplex PCR, while TCRdb's copy carries only in-frame clones and drops some. This sample's table has about 160,000 clones. Sequencing input: PBMCs. These receptors all come from a man aged 25 to 40 in good health and CMV-seronegative.

The chain recombines TRBV5-1 with TRBJ2-7, with 14 bases identical to TRBD2. The J segment lost 12 bases and the V segment lost 0 bases, leaving 5 bases of the junction unmatched. In germline, CDR1 is SGHRS, CDR2 YFSETQ. This CDR3 has 14 amino acids. Here the CDR3 reads CASSLGLAGGPLYF. For the CDR3, the DNA is TGCGCCAGCAGCTTGGGACTAGCGGGAGGGCCCCTGTACTTC.

The gene calls are TRBV9 and TRBJ2-2; D not certain. This CDR3 has 14 residues. Germline V gene sequence: CDR1 SGDLS, CDR2 YYNGEE. V was clipped by 3 bases and J by 5 bases, with 11 bases between them. The CDR3 spells CASSGDARTGELFF. The CDR3 DNA reads as TGTGCCAGCAGCGGAGATGCCAGGACCGGGGAGCTGTTTTTT.

CDR3 DNA: TGTGCCAGCAGTGAAGAGCGGGAGGCCTACAATGAGCAGTTCTTC. This codes for CASSEEREAYNEQFF. The chain couples TRBV2 to TRBJ2-1; 9 nucleotides line up with TRBD2. Per the germline V gene, CDR1 is SNHLY and CDR2 is FYNNEI. After removal of 1 base from V and 2 bases from J, the junction contained 0 bases not matched to a gene. CDR3 length: 15 amino acids.

The chain has TRBV5-6 and TRBJ2-3; D call uncertain. Germline V gene lookup returns CDR1 SGHDT and CDR2 YYEEEE. V was trimmed by 0 bases and J by 2 bases, leaving 7 bases between them. This CDR3 spans 14 amino acids. The chain's CDR3 is CASSLVAVTDTQYF. In DNA, the CDR3 is TGTGCCAGCAGCTTGGTTGCAGTCACAGATACGCAGTATTTT.

This chain links TRBV28 with TRBJ1-1, with D perhaps TRBD1 (6 bases). CDR3 length equals 16 residues. V lost 2 bases, J lost 10 bases, and 23 bases lay in between. Germline-derived CDR1 and CDR2 are MDHEN and SYDVKM. The DNA for the CDR3 is TGTGCCAGCAGTTTACCCCTCCCCGGGGGGAGAGGGGGAGCTTTCTTT. This codes for CASSLPLPGGRGGAFF.

The chain couples TRBV7-2 to TRBJ1-2, with D perhaps TRBD1 (5 bases). V was clipped by 4 bases and J by 10 bases, with 13 bases between them. Germline V gene data show CDR1 as SGHTA and CDR2 as FQGNSA. The CDR3 covers 12 residues. CDR3 region: CASSWEGRAYTF. CDR3 coding DNA: TGTGCCAGCAGCTGGGAGGGGCGGGCCTACACCTTC.

CDR3 amino acids: CATSRARGLIYEQYF. The CDR3, as DNA: TGTGCCACCAGCAGGGCCAGGGGTTTAATCTACGAGCAGTACTTC. The gene calls are TRBV15 and TRBJ2-7, with D tentatively TRBD1 (6 bases). V was cut by 3 bases and J by 3 bases, with 15 bases left in between. This CDR3 has 15 residues. In germline, CDR1 is LNHNV, CDR2 YYDKDF (reference sequence).

The chain couples TRBV5-1 to TRBJ2-1, with TRBD2 identical over 11 bases. Trimming cost V 6 bases and J 6 bases; bases outside gene matches: 14. The CDR3 is 17 residues long. Per germline, CDR1 SGHRS and CDR2 YFSETQ. DNA of the CDR3: TGCGCCAGCAACCACCTTCGTAGCGGGAGGGCCGCCAATGAGCAGTTCTTC. Encoded protein: CASNHLRSGRAANEQFF.

The chain recombines TRBV11-3 with TRBJ2-7; TRBD2 aligns across 9 bases. CDR1 and CDR2 from the germline V gene are SGHNT and YENEEA. The CDR3 runs to 15 residues. The J segment lost 6 bases and the V segment lost 5 bases, leaving 11 bases of the junction unmatched. Here the CDR3 DNA reads TGTGCCAGCAGCCCCCCGGCGGGAGGGCCCTCCGAGCAGTACTTC. Translated: CASSPPAGGPSEQYF. Drawing the rest from reference TRBV11-3 and TRBJ2-7, the complete variable domain is EAGVVQSPRYKIIEKKQPVAFWCNPISGHNTLYWYLQNLGQGPELLIRYENEEAVDDSQLPKDRFSAERLKGVDSTLKIQPAELGDSAVYLCASSPPAGGPSEQYFGPGTRLTVT.

The chain combines TRBV11-2 with TRBJ1-5; maybe TRBD1 (6 bases). Germline CDR1 SGHAT, CDR2 FQNNGV. The germline V and J ends were trimmed by 5 bases and 0 bases, with 14 bases remaining between them. There are 16 residues in the CDR3. Here the CDR3 DNA reads TGTGCCAGCAGCCAGGGGTCGTTTTATAGCAATCAGCCCCAGCATTTT. Translating gives CASSQGSFYSNQPQHF.